The present T cell receptor (beta chain) was sequenced within a study of Ad26.COV2.S vaccination and SARS-CoV-2 variants. Germline-derived CDR1 and CDR2 are SGHAT and FQNNGV. V was shortened by 0 bases and J by 4 bases, with 10 bases between the two germline ends. The CDR3 is made up of 15 amino acids. Profiled with immunoSEQ multiplex PCR; TCRdb holds only in-frame clones, not every one. The table records hundreds of thousands of clones, roughly 91% of them present only once. Treatment here: around 19 received Ad26.COV2.S at low or high dose, single or two shots; a few received placebo; per-sample allocation not given. Day 63 following the first vaccine or placebo injection was when the samples were taken.

The chain combines TRBV11-2 with TRBJ1-5; TRBD1 might be the D (5 bases). The source was peripheral blood, collected in a trial of Ad26.COV2.S vaccine versus placebo. The sequence came from a person aged 18-60 years who received the Ad26.COV2.S COVID-19 vaccine or a placebo. CDR3 region: CASSLDGRENQPQHF. The CDR3 nucleotides read TGTGCCAGCAGCTTAGATGGCAGGGAGAATCAGCCCCAGCATTTT.